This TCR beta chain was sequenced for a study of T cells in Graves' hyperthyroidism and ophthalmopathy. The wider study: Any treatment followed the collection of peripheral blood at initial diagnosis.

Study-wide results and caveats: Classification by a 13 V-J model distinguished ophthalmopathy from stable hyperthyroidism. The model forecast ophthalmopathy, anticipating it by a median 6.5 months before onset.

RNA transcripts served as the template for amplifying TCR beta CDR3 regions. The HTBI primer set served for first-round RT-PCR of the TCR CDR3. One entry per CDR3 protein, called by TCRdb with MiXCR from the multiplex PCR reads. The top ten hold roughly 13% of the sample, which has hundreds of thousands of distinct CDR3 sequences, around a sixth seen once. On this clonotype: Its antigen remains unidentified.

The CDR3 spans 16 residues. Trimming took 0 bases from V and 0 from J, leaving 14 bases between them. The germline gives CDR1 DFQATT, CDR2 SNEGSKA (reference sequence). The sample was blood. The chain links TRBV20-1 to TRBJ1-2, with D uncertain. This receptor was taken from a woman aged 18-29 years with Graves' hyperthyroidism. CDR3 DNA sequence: TGCAGTGCTAGAGAGGCAGGCCGACTCACTAACTATGGCTACACCTTC. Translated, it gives CSAREAGRLTNYGYTF.